This is a list of T cell receptor beta chains from one sample in a study of identical twins. TCRdb reprocessed the 5' RACE reads with MiXCR, giving one entry per CDR3 protein. The sample lists hundreds of thousands of distinct CDR3 sequences; 9% to 15% were seen once. These same records also appear under a second study, on yellow fever vaccine responses in identical twins.

The sequenced material came from PBMCs. The receptors were sampled from a woman between 18 and 30 years old in good health. Each CDR3 is given without its conserved first and last residue. D genes are given only for firm matches.

v_call: TRBV5-1
j_call: TRBJ1-4
d_call: TRBD1
cdr3_aa: ASSLTGGTNEKLF

v_call: TRBV12-3/TRBV12-4
j_call: TRBJ2-1
d_call: TRBD2
cdr3_aa: ASSLGLAPHNEQF

v_call: TRBV2
j_call: TRBJ1-3
d_call: NA
cdr3_aa: ASSEVEVLSGNTIY

v_call: TRBV9
j_call: TRBJ1-1
d_call: TRBD1
cdr3_aa: ASSVEGSGGWSEAF

v_call: TRBV10-3
j_call: TRBJ1-1
d_call: NA
cdr3_aa: AISDGQSIPEAF

v_call: TRBV4-1
j_call: TRBJ2-7
d_call: TRBD2
cdr3_aa: ASSQPLAGGPREQY

v_call: TRBV10-3
j_call: TRBJ1-5
d_call: NA
cdr3_aa: AISTGILNQPQH

v_call: TRBV12-3/TRBV12-4
j_call: TRBJ2-3
d_call: NA
cdr3_aa: ASSFRAGTDTQY

v_call: TRBV20-1
j_call: TRBJ2-7
d_call: TRBD2
cdr3_aa: SAEAGGTYEQY

v_call: TRBV5-6
j_call: TRBJ2-2
d_call: NA
cdr3_aa: ASSLGRDDTGELF